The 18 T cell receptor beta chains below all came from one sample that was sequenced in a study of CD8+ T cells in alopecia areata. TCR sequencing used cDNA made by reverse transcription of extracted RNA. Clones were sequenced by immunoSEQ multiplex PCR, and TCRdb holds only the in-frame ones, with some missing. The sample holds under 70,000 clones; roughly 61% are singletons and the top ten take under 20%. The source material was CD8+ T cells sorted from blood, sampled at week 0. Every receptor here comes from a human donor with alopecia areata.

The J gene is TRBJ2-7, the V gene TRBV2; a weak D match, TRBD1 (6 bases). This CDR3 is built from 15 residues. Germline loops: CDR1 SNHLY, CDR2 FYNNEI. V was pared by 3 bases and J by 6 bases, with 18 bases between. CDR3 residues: CASSDKISGEGEQYF. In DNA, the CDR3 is TGTGCCAGCAGTGATAAGATATCAGGGGAAGGCGAGCAGTACTTC.

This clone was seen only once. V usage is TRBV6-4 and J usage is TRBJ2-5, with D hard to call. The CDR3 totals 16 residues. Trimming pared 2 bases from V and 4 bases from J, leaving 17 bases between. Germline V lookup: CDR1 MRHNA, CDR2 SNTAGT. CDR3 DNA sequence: TGTGCCAGCAGTGACAAGGCACTCCCCGCGAGAGAGACCCAGTACTTC. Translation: CASSDKALPARETQYF.

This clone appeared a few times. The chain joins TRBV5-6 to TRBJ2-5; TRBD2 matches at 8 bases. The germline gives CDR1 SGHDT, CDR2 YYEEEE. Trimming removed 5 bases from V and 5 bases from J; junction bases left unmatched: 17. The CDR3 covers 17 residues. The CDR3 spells CASSKASGSLFRETQYF. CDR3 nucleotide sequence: TGTGCCAGCAGTAAAGCCAGCGGGAGTTTATTCCGGGAGACCCAGTACTTC.

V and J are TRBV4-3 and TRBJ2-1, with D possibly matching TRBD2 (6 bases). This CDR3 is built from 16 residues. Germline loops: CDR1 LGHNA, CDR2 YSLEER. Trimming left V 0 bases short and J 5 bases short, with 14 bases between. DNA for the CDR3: TGCGCCAGCAGCCAAGATCGGGGGTTGGGACACAATGAGCAGTTCTTC. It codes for CASSQDRGLGHNEQFF.

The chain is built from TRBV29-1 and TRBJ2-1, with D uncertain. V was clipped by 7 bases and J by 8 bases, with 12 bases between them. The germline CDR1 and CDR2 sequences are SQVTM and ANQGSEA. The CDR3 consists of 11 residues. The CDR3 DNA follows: TGCAGCGCTGCCCCTCTGGATGAGCAGTTCTTC. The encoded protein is CSAAPLDEQFF.

The CDR3 coding sequence is TGCGCCAGCAGCCAAGATGTCGGGGGGAGCAATCAGCCCCAGCATTTT. This codes for CASSQDVGGSNQPQHF. V and J are TRBV4-3 and TRBJ1-5, with TRBD1 as a possible D gene (5 bases). The CDR3 runs to 16 residues. Germline CDR1 and CDR2: LGHNA and YSLEER. V was pared by 0 bases and J by 1 base, with 10 bases between.

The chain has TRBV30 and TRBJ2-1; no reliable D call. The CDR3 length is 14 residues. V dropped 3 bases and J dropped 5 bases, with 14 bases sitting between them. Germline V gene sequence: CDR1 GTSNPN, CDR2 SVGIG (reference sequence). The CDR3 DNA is TGTGCCTGGAGCCCAATCTCTGACAACAATGAGCAGTTCTTC. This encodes CAWSPISDNNEQFF.

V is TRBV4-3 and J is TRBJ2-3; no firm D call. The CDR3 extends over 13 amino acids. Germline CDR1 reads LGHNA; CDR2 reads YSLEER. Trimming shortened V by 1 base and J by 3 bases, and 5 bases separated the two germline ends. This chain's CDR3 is CASSQVETDTQYF. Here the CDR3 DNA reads TGCGCCAGCAGCCAAGTAGAGACAGATACGCAGTATTTT.

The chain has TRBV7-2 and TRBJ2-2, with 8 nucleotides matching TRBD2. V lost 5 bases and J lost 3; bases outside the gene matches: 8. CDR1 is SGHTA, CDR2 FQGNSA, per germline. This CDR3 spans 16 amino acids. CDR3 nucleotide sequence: TGTGCCAGCAGCGCCGGGATAGCGGGGTACACCGGGGAGCTGTTTTTT. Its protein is CASSAGIAGYTGELFF.

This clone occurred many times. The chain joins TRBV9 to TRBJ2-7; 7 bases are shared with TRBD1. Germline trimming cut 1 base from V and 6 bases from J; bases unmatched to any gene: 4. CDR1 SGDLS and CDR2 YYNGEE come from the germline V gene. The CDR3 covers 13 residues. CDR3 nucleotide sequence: TGTGCCAGCAGCGTATTAACAGGGGCCGAGCAGTACTTC. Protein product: CASSVLTGAEQYF.

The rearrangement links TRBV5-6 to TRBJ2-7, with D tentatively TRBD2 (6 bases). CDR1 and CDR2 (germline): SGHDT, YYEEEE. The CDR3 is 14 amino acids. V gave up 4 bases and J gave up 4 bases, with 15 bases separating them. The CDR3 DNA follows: TGTGCCAGCAGCCTGGGGGGTGCGGCGTACGAGCAGTACTTC. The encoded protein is CASSLGGAAYEQYF. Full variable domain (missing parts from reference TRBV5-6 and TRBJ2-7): DAGVTQSPTHLIKTRGQQVTLRCSPKSGHDTVSWYQQALGQGPQFIFQYYEEEERQRGNFPDRFSGHQFPNYSSELNVNALLLGDSALYLCASSLGGAAYEQYFGPGTRLTVT.

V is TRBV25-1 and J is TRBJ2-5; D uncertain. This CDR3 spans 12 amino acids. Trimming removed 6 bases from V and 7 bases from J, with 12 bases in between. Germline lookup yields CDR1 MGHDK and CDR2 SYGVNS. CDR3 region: CASSDPGATQYF. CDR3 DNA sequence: TGTGCCAGCAGCGACCCTGGAGCGACCCAGTACTTC. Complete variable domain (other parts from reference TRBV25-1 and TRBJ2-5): EADIYQTPRYLVIGTGKKITLECSQTMGHDKMYWYQQDPGMELHLIHYSYGVNSTEKGDLSSESTVSRIRTEHFPLTLESARPSHTSQYLCASSDPGATQYFGPGTRLLVL.

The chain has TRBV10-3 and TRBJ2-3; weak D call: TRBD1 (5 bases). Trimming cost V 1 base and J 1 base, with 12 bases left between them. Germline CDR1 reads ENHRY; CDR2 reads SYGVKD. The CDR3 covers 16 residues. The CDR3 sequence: CAISELGQGGTDTQYF. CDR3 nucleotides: TGTGCCATCAGTGAGTTAGGACAAGGCGGCACAGATACGCAGTATTTT.

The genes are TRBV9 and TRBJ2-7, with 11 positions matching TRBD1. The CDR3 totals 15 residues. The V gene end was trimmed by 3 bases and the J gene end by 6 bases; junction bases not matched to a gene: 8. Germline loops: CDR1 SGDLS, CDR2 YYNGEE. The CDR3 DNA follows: TGTGCCAGCAGCGCCTCGGGACAGGGGGGACTCGAGCAGTACTTC. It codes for CASSASGQGGLEQYF. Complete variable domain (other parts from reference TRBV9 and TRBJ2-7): DSGVTQTPKHLITATGQRVTLRCSPRSGDLSVYWYQQSLDQGLQFLIQYYNGEERAKGNILERFSAQQFPDLHSELNLSSLELGDSALYFCASSASGQGGLEQYFGPGTRLTVT.

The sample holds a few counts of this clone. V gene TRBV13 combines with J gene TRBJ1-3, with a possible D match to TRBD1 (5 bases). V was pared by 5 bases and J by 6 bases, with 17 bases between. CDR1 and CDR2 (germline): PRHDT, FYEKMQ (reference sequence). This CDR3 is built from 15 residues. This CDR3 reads CASSHDSLEANTIYF. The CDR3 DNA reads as TGTGCCAGCAGCCACGACAGCCTGGAGGCAAACACCATATATTTT.

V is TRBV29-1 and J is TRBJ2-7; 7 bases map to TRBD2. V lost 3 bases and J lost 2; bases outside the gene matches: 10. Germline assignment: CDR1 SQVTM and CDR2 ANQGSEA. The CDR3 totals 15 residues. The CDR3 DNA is TGCAGCGTTGACGGGGCTAGCGGAAACCCCTACGAGCAGTACTTC. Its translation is CSVDGASGNPYEQYF.

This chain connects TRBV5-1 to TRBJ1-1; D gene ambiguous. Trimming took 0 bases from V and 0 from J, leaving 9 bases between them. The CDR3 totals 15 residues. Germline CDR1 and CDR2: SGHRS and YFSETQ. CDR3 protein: CASSLGHGLNTEAFF. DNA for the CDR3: TGCGCCAGCAGCTTGGGTCACGGGTTGAACACTGAAGCTTTCTTT. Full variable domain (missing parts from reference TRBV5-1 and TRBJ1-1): KAGVTQTPRYLIKTRGQQVTLSCSPISGHRSVSWYQQTPGQGLQFLFEYFSETQRNKGNFPGRFSGRQFSNSRSEMNVSTLELGDSALYLCASSLGHGLNTEAFFGQGTRLTVV.

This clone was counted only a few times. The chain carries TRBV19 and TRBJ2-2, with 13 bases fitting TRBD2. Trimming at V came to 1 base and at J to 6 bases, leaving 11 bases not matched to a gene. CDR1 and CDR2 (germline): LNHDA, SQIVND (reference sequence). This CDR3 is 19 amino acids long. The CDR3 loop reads CASSIGTSGSGVFAGELFF. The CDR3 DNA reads TGTGCCAGTAGTATAGGGACTAGCGGGAGTGGTGTTTTCGCCGGGGAGCTGTTTTTT.